This TCR beta chain was sequenced in a study of blood T cell repertoires in COVID-19. As for the study in general: Donors in the United States, Italy and Spain gave samples during acute or convalescent COVID-19. In each case, the material was cDNA or gDNA derived from T cells, B-cell-depleted T cells, or PBMCs.

The germline V gene has CDR1 SGHAT and CDR2 FQNNGV. Trimming took off 1 base at V and 4 bases at J, with 11 bases between the two ends. CDR3 length: 15 residues. Per the original data handling: Estimated nucleated cell counts came from reference gene primer amplification. The assay was immunoSEQ multiplex PCR, and TCRdb's table has in-frame clones only and misses some. The V and J calls and clone size were taken over from that table, and D and trimming were inferred from the DNA. The repertoire holds a few hundred thousand clones, with 87% as singletons. The chain has TRBV11-2 and TRBJ1-5; D is unclear. This receptor was taken from a man between 50 and 59 years old with active or convalescent COVID-19. Material for sequencing was peripheral blood. CDR3 coding DNA: TGTGCCAGCAGCTTAGCCCCCCAGGTGAATCAGCCCCAGCATTTT. Protein sequence: CASSLAPQVNQPQHF.